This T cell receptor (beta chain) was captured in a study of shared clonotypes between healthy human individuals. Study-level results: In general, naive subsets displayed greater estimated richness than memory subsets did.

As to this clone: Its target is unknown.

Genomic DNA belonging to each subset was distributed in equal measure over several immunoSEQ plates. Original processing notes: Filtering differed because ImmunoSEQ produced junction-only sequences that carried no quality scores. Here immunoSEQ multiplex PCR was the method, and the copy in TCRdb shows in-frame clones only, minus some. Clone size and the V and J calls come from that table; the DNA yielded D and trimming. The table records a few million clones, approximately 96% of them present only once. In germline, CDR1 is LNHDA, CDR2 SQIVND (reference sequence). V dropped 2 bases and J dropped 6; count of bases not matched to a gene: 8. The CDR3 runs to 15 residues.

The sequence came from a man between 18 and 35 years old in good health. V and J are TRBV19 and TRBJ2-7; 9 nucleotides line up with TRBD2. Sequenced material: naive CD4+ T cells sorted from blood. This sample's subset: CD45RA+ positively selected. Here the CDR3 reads CASSISLAGVGEQYF. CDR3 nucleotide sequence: TGTGCCAGTAGTATAAGTTTAGCGGGAGTCGGCGAGCAGTACTTC.